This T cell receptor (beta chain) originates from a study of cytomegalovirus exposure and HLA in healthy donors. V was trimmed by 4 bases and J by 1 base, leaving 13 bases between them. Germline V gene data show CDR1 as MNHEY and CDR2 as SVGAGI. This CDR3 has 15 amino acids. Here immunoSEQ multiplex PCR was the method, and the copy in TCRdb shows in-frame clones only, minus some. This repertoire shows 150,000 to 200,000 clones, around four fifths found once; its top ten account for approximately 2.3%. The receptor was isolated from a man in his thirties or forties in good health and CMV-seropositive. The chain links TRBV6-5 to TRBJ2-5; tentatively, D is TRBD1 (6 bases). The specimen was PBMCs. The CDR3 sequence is CASSFEGESQETQYF. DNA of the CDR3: TGTGCCAGCAGTTTCGAGGGGGAAAGCCAAGAGACCCAGTACTTC.